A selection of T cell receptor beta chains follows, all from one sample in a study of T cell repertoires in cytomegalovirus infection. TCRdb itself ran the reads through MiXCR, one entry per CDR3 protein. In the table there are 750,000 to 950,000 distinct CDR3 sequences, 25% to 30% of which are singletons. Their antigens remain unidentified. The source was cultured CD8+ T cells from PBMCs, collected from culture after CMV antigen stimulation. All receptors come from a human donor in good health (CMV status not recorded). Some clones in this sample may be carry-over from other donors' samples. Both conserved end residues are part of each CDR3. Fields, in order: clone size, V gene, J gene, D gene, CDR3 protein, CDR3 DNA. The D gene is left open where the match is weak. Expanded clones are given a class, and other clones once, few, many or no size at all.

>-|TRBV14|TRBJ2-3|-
CASSQEWGQGADTQYF
TGTGCCAGCAGCCAAGAGTGGGGACAAGGGGCAGATACGCAGTATTTT
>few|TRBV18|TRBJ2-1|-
CASSPPGYEQFF
TGTGCCAGCTCACCCCCAGGGTATGAGCAGTTCTTC
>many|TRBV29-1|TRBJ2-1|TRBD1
CSVEGAGQGSYNEQFF
TGCAGCGTTGAGGGAGCGGGACAGGGCTCCTACAATGAGCAGTTCTTC
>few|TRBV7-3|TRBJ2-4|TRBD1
CASSPGQGINIQYF
TGTGCCAGCAGCCCCGGACAGGGGATCAACATTCAGTACTTC
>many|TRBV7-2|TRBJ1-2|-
CASSLVNLGRGYTF
TGTGCCAGCAGCTTAGTCAATTTGGGTCGGGGCTACACCTTC
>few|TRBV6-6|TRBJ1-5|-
CASSYVGLTGNQPQHF
TGTGCCAGCAGTTACGTGGGACTTACTGGCAATCAGCCCCAGCATTTT
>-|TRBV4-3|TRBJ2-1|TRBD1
CASSLSGDRQIYNEQFF
TGCGCCAGCAGCCTATCTGGGGACAGGCAAATCTACAATGAGCAGTTCTTC
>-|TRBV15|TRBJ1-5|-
CATSRMDHSNQPQHF
TGTGCCACCAGCAGAATGGACCATAGCAATCAGCCCCAGCATTTT
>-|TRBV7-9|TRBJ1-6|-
CASSFGQRNSPLHF
TGTGCCAGCAGCTTCGGACAGAGGAATTCACCCCTCCACTTT
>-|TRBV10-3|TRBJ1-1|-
CAISDSVNTEAFF
TGTGCCATCAGTGACTCAGTGAACACTGAAGCTTTCTTT
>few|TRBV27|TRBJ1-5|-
CASSAGGMNQPQHF
TGTGCCAGCAGCGCTGGAGGCATGAATCAGCCCCAGCATTTT
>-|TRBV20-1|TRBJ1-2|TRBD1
CSARDGGQAYGYTF
TGCAGTGCTAGAGATGGGGGACAGGCCTATGGCTACACCTTC
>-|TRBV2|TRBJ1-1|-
CASPTRWRWLKF
TGTGCCAGCCCGACAAGGTGGAGATGGTTGAAGTTT
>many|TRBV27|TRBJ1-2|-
CASSLTGDGYTF
TGTGCCAGCAGTTTAACCGGGGATGGCTACACCTTC
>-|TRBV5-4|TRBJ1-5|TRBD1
CASRDRVSNQPQHF
TGTGCCAGCCGGGACAGGGTTAGCAATCAGCCCCAGCATTTT
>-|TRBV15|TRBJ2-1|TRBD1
CATSRIPDRGTPGEFF
TGTGCCACCAGCAGAATTCCGGACAGGGGGACCCCTGGGGAGTTCTTC
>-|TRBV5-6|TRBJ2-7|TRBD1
CASRNRGTGAYEQYF
TGTGCCAGCAGGAATCGCGGAACAGGGGCCTACGAGCAGTACTTC
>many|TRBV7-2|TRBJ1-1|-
CASSWNGPVNTEAFF
TGTGCCAGCAGCTGGAATGGCCCTGTGAACACTGAAGCTTTCTTT
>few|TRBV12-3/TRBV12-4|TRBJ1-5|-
CASTYDVQPQHF
TGTGCCAGCACCTACGACGTTCAGCCCCAGCATTTT
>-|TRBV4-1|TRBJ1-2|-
CASSGDSPHYGYTF
TGCGCCAGCAGCGGAGATTCTCCTCACTATGGCTACACCTTC
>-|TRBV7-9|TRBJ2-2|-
CASSPLSGGTGELFF
TGTGCCAGCAGCCCTCTCAGTGGAGGCACCGGGGAGCTGTTTTTT
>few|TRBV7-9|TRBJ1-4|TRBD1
CASSHQGVDEKLFF
TGTGCCAGCAGCCACCAGGGGGTCGACGAAAAACTGTTTTTT
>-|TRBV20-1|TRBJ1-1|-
CSARDRRQAVGTEAFF
TGCAGTGCTAGAGACCGTCGGCAGGCAGTGGGGACTGAAGCTTTCTTT
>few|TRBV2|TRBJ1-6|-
CASPGTANSPLHF
TGTGCCAGCCCCGGGACGGCTAATTCACCCCTCCACTTT
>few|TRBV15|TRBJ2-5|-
CATSRDLRSQGQETQYF
TGTGCCACCAGCAGAGATCTTCGCTCACAGGGCCAAGAGACCCAGTACTTC
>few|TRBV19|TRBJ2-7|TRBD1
CASSIDGTGNYEQYF
TGTGCCAGTAGTATAGATGGGACAGGGAACTACGAGCAGTACTTC
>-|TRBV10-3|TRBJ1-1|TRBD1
CAISPRQGDTEAFF
TGTGCCATCAGTCCACGACAGGGGGACACTGAAGCTTTCTTT
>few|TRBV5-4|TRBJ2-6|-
CASTDPGASSGANVLTF
TGTGCCAGCACCGACCCGGGGGCGAGCTCTGGGGCCAACGTCCTGACTTTC
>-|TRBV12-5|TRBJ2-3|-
CASGLVTPWRARTDTQYF
TGTGCTAGTGGTTTGGTAACCCCCTGGCGCGCCCGCACAGATACGCAGTATTTT
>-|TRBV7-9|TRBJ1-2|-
CASSLEAGEGAWIDTF
TGTGCCAGCAGCTTAGAGGCAGGGGAGGGAGCTTGGATCGACACCTTC
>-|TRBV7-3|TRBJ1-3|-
CASSLTGERVRPDGNTIYF
TGTGCCAGCAGCTTAACAGGGGAACGGGTCCGACCGGATGGAAACACCATATATTTT